Given below is one T cell receptor (delta chain) in context. Its antigen is not identified. The data derive from a study of Vδ1+ human thymocytes. Study conclusions and caveats: The authors advised highly purified populations and single-cell validation. In the thymus, TRG and TRD repertoires looked highly polyclonal with Gaussian CDR3 lengths. TRD repertoires were essentially private, unlike widely shared TRG clonotypes. Thymic delta-chain repertoires held 15% to 20% Vdelta2 sequences and few Vdelta3, despite high sort purity.

Vdelta1+ thymocyte sorts reached between roughly 96% and 99.6% purity. Extracted RNA was reverse transcribed into cDNA. Multiplex PCR used pooled V-gene forward primers and a constant-region reverse primer to amplify CDR3s. TCRdb re-called clones from the multiplex PCR reads via CATT. The sample holds roughly 25,000 delta-chain clones, roughly 29% seen once. Germline CDR1 TSWWSYY, CDR2 QGS. This CDR3 comprises 14 residues. Trimming removed 1 base at V and 10 bases at J, with 16 bases between. Sequenced material: Vdelta1+ gamma-delta thymocytes from the thymus. Subset defined: FACS-sorted CD3+ TCRalphabeta- TCRVdelta1+ TCRVdelta2- thymocytes. The chain uses TRDV1 and TRDJ1; D remains unclear. The TCR comes from a boy in the first two years of life who had congenital heart surgery. In DNA form, the CDR3 reads TGTGCTCTTGGGGAACAGTCCGTACACGGTTTACTCATCTTT. This codes for CALGEQSVHGLLIF.